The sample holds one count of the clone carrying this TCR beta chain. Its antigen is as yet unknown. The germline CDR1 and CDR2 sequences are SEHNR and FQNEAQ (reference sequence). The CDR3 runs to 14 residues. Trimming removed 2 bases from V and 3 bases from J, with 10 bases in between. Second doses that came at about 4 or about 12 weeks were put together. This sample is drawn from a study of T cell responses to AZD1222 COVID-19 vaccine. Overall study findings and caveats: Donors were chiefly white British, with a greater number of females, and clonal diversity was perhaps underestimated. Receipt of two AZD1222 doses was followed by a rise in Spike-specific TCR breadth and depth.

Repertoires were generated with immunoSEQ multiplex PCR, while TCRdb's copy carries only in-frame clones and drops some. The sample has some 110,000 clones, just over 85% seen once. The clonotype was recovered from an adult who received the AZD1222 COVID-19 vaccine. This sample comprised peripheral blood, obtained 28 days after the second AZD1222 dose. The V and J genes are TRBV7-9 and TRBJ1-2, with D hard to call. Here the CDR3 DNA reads TGTGCCAGCAGCTTACAGGCACCGGACTATGGCTACACCTTC. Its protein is CASSLQAPDYGYTF.